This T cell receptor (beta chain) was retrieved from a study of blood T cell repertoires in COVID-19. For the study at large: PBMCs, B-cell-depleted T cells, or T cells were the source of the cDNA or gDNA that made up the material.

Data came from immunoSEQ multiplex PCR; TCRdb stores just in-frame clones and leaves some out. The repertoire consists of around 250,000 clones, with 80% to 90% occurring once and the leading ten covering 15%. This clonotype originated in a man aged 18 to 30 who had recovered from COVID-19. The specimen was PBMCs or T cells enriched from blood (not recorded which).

The chain's CDR3 is CASGRVAYNEQFF. DNA of the CDR3: TGTGCCAGCGGGAGGGTGGCCTACAATGAGCAGTTCTTC. This sequence joins TRBV2 and TRBJ2-1; TRBD2 aligns across 7 bases. Losses at the gene ends were 8 bases for V and 2 bases for J; bases not matched to a gene: 3. From germline, CDR1 is SNHLY and CDR2 FYNNEI. The CDR3 has 13 amino acids.